The clone carrying this T cell receptor beta chain came up once. No antigen is known for it. The sample belongs to a study of breast tumors, draining lymph nodes, adjacent tissues. Per the germline V gene, CDR1 is MNHEY and CDR2 is SVGEGT. The CDR3 is 17 amino acids. The V segment lost 5 bases and the J segment 0 bases; nucleotides outside the gene matches: 7. Each CDR3 protein gets one entry after TCRdb re-called the multiplex PCR reads with MiXCR. The profile shows some 150,000 distinct CDR3 sequences, under 25% of them singletons. Breast cancer patients provided tissue from their axillary draining lymph nodes. Overall study findings and caveats: Compared with lymph nodes, tumors were less diverse; compared with nontumor tissue, more.

The specimen sequenced was axillary lymph node tissue. The J gene is TRBJ2-7, the V gene TRBV6-2 or TRBV6-3, with 13 bases that match TRBD2. This receptor was obtained from a female donor with breast cancer. Some clones in this sample may be carry-over from other donors' samples. CDR3 sequence (DNA): TGTGCCAGCAGTGACGGACTAGCGGGAGAGAGCTCCTACGAGCAGTACTTC. This translates into CASSDGLAGESSYEQYF.